This T cell receptor (beta chain) derives from a study of T-cell memory formation after mild COVID-19. Whole-study results and caveats: Day 15 to 85 contractors were CD4/CD8 balanced; later expanders leaned CD4+. Chiefly within CM and EM were the contracting CD4+ clones; CD8+ ones were within EMRA. Prior to infection, memory already included some responding clones, suggesting cross-reactive memory joined.

Of note for this clonotype: What it recognizes is unknown.

From the 5' RACE reads, TCRdb called clonotypes with MiXCR, one entry per CDR3 protein. This sample has some 320,000 distinct CDR3 sequences, with about 16% found just once. The V gene's germline CDR1 is LGHDT and CDR2 YNNKEL (reference sequence). The CDR3 has 16 residues. With 0 bases removed from V and 1 base from J, the gap between germline ends came to 13 bases. This sequence was found in a man aged 18 to 29 who had mild COVID-19 (a few samples of this study predate the infection). Cell type and time point are not known. The J gene is TRBJ2-7, the V gene TRBV3-1; D gene uncertain. Sequencing was done on a sample of PBMCs or a T cell subset sorted from them (not recorded which). CDR3 sequence: CASSQDLKQYSYEQYV. CDR3 nucleotides: TGTGCCAGCAGCCAAGATCTGAAACAGTATTCCTACGAGCAGTACGTC.